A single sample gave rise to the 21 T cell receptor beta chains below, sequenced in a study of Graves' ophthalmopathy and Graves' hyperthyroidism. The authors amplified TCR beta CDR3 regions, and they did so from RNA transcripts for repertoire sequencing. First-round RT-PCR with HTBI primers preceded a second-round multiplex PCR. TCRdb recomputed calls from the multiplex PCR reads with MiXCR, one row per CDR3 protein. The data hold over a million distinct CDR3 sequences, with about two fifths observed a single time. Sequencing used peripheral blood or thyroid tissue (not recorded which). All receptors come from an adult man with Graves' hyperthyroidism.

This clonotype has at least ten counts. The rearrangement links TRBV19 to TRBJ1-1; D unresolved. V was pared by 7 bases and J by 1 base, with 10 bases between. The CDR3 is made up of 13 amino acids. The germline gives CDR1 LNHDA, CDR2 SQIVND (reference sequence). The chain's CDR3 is CASIPRPNTEAFF. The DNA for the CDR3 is TGTGCCAGTATCCCGCGTCCGAACACTGAAGCTTTCTTT.

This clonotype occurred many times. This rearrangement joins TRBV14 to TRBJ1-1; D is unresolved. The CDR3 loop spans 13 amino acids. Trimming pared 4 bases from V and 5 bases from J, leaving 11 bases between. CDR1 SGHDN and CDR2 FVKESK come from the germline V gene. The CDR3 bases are TGTGCCAGCAGCCTCCTGAAGCGGACTGAAGCTTTCTTT. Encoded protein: CASSLLKRTEAFF.

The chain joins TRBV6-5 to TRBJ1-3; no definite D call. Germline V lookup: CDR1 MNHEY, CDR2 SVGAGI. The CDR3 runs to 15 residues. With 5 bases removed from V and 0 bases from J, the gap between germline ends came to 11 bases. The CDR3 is CASSPRGISGNTIYF. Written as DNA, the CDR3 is TGTGCCAGCAGTCCACGAGGGATCTCTGGAAACACCATATATTTT.

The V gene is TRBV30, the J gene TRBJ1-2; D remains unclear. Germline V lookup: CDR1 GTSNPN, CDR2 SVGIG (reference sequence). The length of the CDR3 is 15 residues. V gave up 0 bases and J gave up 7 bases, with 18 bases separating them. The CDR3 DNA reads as TGTGCCTGGAGTGTAATGGCCGGAGGTACCCTTGGCTACACCTTC. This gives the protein CAWSVMAGGTLGYTF.

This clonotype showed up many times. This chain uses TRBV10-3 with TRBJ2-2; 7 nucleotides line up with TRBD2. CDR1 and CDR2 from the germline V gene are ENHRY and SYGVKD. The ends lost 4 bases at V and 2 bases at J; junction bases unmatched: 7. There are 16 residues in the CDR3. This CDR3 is CAISGETGLNTGELFF. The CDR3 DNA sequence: TGTGCCATCAGTGGGGAAACGGGACTAAACACCGGGGAGCTGTTTTTT.

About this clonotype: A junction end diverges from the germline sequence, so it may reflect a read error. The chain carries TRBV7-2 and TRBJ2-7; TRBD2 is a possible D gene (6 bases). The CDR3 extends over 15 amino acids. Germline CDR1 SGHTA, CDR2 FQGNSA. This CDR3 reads CASSQEGTAPDEQYF. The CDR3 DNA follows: TGCGCCAGCAGCCAAGAAGGGACTGCCCCCGACGAGCAGTACTTC.

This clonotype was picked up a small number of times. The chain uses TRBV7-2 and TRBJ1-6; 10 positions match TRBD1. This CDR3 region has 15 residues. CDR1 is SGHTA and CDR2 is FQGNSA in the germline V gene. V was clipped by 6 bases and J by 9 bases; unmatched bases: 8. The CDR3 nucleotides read TGTGCCAGCAGTTTATTCCGGACAGGGGGTTCACCCCTCCACTTT. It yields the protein CASSLFRTGGSPLHF.

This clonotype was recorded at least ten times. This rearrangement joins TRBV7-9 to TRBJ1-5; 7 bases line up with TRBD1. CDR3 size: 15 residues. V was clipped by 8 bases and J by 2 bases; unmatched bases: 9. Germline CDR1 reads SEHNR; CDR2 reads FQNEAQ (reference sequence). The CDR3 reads CASQLTGVRNQPQHF. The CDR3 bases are TGTGCCAGCCAGCTTACAGGGGTGCGCAATCAGCCCCAGCATTTT.

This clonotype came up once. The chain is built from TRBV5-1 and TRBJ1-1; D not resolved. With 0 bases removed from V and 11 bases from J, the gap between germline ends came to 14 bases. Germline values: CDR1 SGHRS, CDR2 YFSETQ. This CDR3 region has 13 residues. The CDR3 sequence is CASSLGRWNKAFF. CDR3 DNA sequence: TGCGCCAGCAGCTTGGGACGGTGGAATAAGGCTTTCTTT.

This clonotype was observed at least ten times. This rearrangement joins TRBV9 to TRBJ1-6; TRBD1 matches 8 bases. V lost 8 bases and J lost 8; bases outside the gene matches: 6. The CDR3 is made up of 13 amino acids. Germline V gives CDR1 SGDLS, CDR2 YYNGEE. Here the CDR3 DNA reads TGTGCCAGTAGTCCGACAGGGGATTCACCCCTCCACTTT. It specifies CASSPTGDSPLHF.

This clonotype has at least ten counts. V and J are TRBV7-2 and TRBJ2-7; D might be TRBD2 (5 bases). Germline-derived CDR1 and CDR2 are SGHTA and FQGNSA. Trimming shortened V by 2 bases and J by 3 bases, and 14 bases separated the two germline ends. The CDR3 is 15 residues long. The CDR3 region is CASSLSGAGRYEQYF. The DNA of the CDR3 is TGTGCCAGCAGCTTAAGCGGCGCTGGACGCTACGAGCAGTACTTC.

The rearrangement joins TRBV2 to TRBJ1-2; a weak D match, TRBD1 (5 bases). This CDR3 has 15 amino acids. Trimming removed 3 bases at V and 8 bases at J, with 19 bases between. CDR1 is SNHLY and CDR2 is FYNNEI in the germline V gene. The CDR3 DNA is TGTGCCAGCAGTGACTCGGGCAGGGAGGTTAAGGGCTACACCTTC. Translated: CASSDSGREVKGYTF.

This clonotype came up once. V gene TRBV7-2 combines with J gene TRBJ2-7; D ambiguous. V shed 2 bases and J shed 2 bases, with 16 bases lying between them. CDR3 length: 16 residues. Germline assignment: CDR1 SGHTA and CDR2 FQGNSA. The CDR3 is CASSLYGETTPYEQYF. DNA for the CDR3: TGTGCCAGCAGCTTATATGGAGAGACCACCCCCTACGAGCAGTACTTC.

The CDR3 DNA follows: TGTGCCAGCAGCGTCGGCTCGACAGGGGTAGGTCCCCAGCATTTT. Its protein is CASSVGSTGVGPQHF. This chain links TRBV7-9 with TRBJ1-5; TRBD1 matches 8 bases. The V gene end was trimmed by 5 bases and the J gene end by 10 bases; junction bases not matched to a gene: 13. The CDR3 sequence is 15 residues long. The germline gives CDR1 SEHNR, CDR2 FQNEAQ (reference sequence).

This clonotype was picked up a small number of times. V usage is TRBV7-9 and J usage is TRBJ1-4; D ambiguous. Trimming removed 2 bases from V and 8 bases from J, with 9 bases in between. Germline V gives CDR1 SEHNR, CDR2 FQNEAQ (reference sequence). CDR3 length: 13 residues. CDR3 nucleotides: TGTGCCAGCAGCTTAAGGGCGGGAGAAAAACTGTTTTTT. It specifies CASSLRAGEKLFF.

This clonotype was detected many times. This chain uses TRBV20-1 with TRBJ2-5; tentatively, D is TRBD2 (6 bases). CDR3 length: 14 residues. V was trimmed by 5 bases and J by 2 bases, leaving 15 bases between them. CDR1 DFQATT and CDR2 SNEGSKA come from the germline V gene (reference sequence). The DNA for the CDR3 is TGCAGTGCTGGGGGGATTGGAGTACAAGAGACCCAGTACTTC. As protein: CSAGGIGVQETQYF.

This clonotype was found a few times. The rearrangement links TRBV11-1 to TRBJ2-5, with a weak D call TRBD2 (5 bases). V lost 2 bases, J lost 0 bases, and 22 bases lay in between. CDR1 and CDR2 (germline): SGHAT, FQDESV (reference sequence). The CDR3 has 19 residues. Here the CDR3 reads CASSLIVFSAGPDQETQYF. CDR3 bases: TGTGCCAGCAGCTTAATTGTTTTTTCGGCGGGCCCGGACCAAGAGACCCAGTACTTC.

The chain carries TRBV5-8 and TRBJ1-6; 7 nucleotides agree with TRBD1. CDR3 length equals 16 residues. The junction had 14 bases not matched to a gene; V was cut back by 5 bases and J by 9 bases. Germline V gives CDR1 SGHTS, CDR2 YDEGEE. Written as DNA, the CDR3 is TGTGCCAGCAGTTATTCCAGAAGGGGGCGCGGTTCACCCCTCCACTTT. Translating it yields CASSYSRRGRGSPLHF.

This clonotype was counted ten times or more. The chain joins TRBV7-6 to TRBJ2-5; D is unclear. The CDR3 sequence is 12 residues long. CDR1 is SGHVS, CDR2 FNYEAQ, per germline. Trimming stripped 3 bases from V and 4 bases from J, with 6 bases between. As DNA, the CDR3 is TGTGCCAGCAGCTTTAACCGAGAGACCCAGTACTTC. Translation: CASSFNRETQYF.

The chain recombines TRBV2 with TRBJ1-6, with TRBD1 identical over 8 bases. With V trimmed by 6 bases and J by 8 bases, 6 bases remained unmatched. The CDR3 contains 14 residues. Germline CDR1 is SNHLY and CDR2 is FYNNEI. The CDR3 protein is CASSTTGADSPLHF. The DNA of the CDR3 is TGTGCCAGCAGCACGACAGGGGCAGATTCACCCCTCCACTTT.

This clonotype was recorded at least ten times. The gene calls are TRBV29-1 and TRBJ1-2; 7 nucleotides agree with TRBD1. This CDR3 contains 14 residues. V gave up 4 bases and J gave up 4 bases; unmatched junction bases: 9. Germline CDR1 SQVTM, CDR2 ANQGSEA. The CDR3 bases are TGCAGCGTTGGGTCGGCGGGACAGACCTATGGCTACACCTTC. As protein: CSVGSAGQTYGYTF.